The rows below give T cell receptor beta chains drawn from one sample of a study of cytomegalovirus exposure and HLA in healthy donors. Data came from immunoSEQ multiplex PCR; TCRdb stores just in-frame clones and leaves some out. The table records hundreds of thousands of clones, roughly 89% of them present only once. The sample comprised PBMCs. The receptors originated from a woman younger than 35 in good health and CMV-seronegative. Both conserved end residues are part of each CDR3. Fields, in order: clone size, J gene, V gene, D gene, CDR3 DNA, CDR3 protein. D genes are given only for firm matches. Not all rows give a size; the values are once, few, many and, for expanded clones, a class.

. TRBJ2-7 TRBV27 . TGTGCCAGCAGTTTATCTCCTCCTTCCTACGAGCAGTACTTC CASSLSPPSYEQYF
. TRBJ1-3 TRBV5-4 TRBD1 TGTGCCAGCAGCTCCCCGGGACAGGGGGCGGACACCATATATTTT CASSSPGQGADTIYF
. TRBJ2-3 TRBV27 . TGTGCCAGCCTCAAACGGGATACGCAGTATTTT CASLKRDTQYF
. TRBJ2-5 TRBV18 . TGTGCCAGCTCAAGTCTGCAGGGGAGTCAAGAGACCCAGTACTTC CASSSLQGSQETQYF
. TRBJ1-5 TRBV19 TRBD1 TGTGCCAGTAGTTTCCAGGGGGCGGGCAATCAGCCCCAGCATTTT CASSFQGAGNQPQHF
. TRBJ2-1 TRBV7-8 TRBD2 TGTGCCAGCAGCTTTACCACCTTGCCGGAGGCGGGGGGGCGGGATGAGCAGTTCTTC CASSFTTLPEAGGRDEQFF
once TRBJ1-2 TRBV6-1 TRBD1 TGTGCCAGCAGTGCCCGACAGGGGAGGGAGAGTTTATGGGGCTACACCTTC CASSARQGRESLWGYTF
. TRBJ2-6 TRBV5-6 TRBD1 TGTGCCAGCAGCTACTGGACAGGGGGGTGGTCTGGGGCCAACGTCCTGACTTTC CASSYWTGGWSGANVLTF
. TRBJ1-2 TRBV5-6 . TGTGCCAGCAGCCTCGACTATGGCTACACCTTC CASSLDYGYTF
. TRBJ2-3 TRBV7-2 TRBD2 TGTGCCAGCAGAACTAGCGGATCCACAGATACGCAGTATTTT CASRTSGSTDTQYF
. TRBJ1-3 TRBV9 . TGTGCCAGCAGCCCTGGGAGAAGGGTAAATGGAAACACCATATATTTT CASSPGRRVNGNTIYF
. TRBJ2-6 TRBV5-8 TRBD1 TGTGCCAGCAGCATACGACAGGGGGCGAATAGTGGGGCCAACGTCCTGACTTTC CASSIRQGANSGANVLTF
. TRBJ1-6 TRBV5-4 . TGTGCCAGCAGCATCTACGGGGGTAGTCACTCACCCCTCCACTTT CASSIYGGSHSPLHF
. TRBJ1-2 TRBV5-1 . TGCGCCAGCAGCCCAACACCTACAGAGGGCTACACCTTC CASSPTPTEGYTF
. TRBJ1-2 TRBV11-2 . TGTGCCAGCAGCTTACAGGGGAATTTCTATGGCTACACCTTC CASSLQGNFYGYTF
. TRBJ2-3 TRBV10-1 . TGCGCCAGCAGTGAGGACTTGAGCGGGACACTGGATACGCAGTATTTT CASSEDLSGTLDTQYF
. TRBJ1-1 TRBV5-1 . TGCGCCAGCAGCTTTGCAGGGTCGATTTTCTTT CASSFAGSIFF
. TRBJ1-2 TRBV28 . TGTGCCAGCAGCCAGACAGTAAACTATGGCTACACCTTC CASSQTVNYGYTF
. TRBJ1-3 TRBV9 . TGTGCCAGCAGCGTAGGCAGCTCTGGAAACACCATATATTTT CASSVGSSGNTIYF
. TRBJ1-2 TRBV19 TRBD1 TGTGCCAGTAGTATTTACGCAGGGGGCTATGGCTACACCTTC CASSIYAGGYGYTF
. TRBJ2-3 TRBV5-3 TRBD2 TGTGCCAGAAGCGGGACTAGCGGTAACACAGATACGCAGTATTTT CARSGTSGNTDTQYF
. TRBJ2-3 TRBV6-1 . TGTGCCAGCCACCGGGACTCTCACACAGATACGCAGTATTTT CASHRDSHTDTQYF
few TRBJ1-1 TRBV27 . TGTGCCAGCAGCCCACAAGGACGGGGCACTGAAGCTTTCTTT CASSPQGRGTEAFF